One and the same sample provided the 6 T cell receptor beta chains below, sequenced in a study of breast tumors, draining lymph nodes, adjacent tissues. Using its own MiXCR run on the multiplex PCR reads, TCRdb lists one record per CDR3 protein. The data contain 14,000 to 15,000 distinct CDR3 sequences, around 50% of them singletons. Sequenced sample: tumor-adjacent breast tissue. These receptors originate from a female donor with breast cancer. Some clones in this sample may be carry-over from other donors' samples.

This clonotype showed up many times. The V and J genes are TRBV5-5 and TRBJ2-5; the match to TRBD1 covers 8 bases. CDR1 is SGHKS, CDR2 YYEKEE, per germline (reference sequence). This CDR3 is 14 amino acids long. Trimming removed 4 bases from V and 2 bases from J; junction bases left unmatched: 4. CDR3 in amino acids: CASSPGTGQETQYF. The CDR3 nucleotides are TGTGCCAGCAGCCCCGGGACAGGACAAGAGACCCAGTACTTC.

This chain uses TRBV20-1 with TRBJ2-1; 14 nucleotides line up with TRBD2. The ends lost 1 base at V and 6 bases at J; junction bases unmatched: 5. Per germline, CDR1 DFQATT and CDR2 SNEGSKA (reference sequence). The CDR3 covers 16 residues. This chain's CDR3 is CSARGLAGGPVNEQFF. DNA of the CDR3: TGCAGTGCTAGAGGACTAGCGGGGGGGCCCGTCAATGAGCAGTTCTTC.

This clonotype was seen repeatedly, ten times or more. A much larger clone lies one base from this, so it may be a read error. This rearrangement joins TRBV20-1 to TRBJ2-1; tentative D call: TRBD1 (6 bases). Germline V gives CDR1 DFQATT, CDR2 SNEGSKA (reference sequence). The CDR3 has 11 residues. CDR3 protein: CSAPQGTEQSF. As DNA, the CDR3 is TGCAGTGCACCACAGGGAACTGAGCAGTCCTTC.

The genes are TRBV7-2 and TRBJ2-7; 10 nucleotides align to TRBD2. Losses at the gene ends were 3 bases for V and 0 bases for J; bases not matched to a gene: 8. Germline CDR1 and CDR2: SGHTA and FQGNSA. The CDR3 is 17 residues long. CDR3 sequence: CASSFGASGGSSYEQYF. The DNA for the CDR3 is TGTGCCAGCAGCTTTGGGGCTAGCGGGGGTAGCTCCTACGAGCAGTACTTC.

The chain carries TRBV24-1 and TRBJ1-2; no clear D. V dropped 0 bases and J dropped 1 base, with 5 bases sitting between them. The germline V gene has CDR1 KGHDR and CDR2 SFDVKD. The CDR3 consists of 14 residues. The CDR3 is CATSDLSSNYGYTF. Here the CDR3 DNA reads TGTGCCACCAGTGATTTGTCCAGTAACTATGGCTACACCTTC.

In its sample, this clonotype was seen many times. This chain links TRBV4-3 with TRBJ1-5, with a possible D match to TRBD1 (5 bases). Trimming cost V 5 bases and J 5 bases, with 10 bases left between them. The germline V gene encodes CDR1 LGHNA and CDR2 YSLEER. The CDR3 covers 13 residues. This CDR3 is CASSLGQDQPQHF. In nucleotides, the CDR3 is TGCGCCAGCAGCTTAGGACAAGATCAGCCCCAGCATTTT.